A selection of T cell receptor beta chains follows, all from one sample in a study of T cell changes during pregnancy in multiple sclerosis. Assay: immunoSEQ multiplex PCR; the TCRdb copy retains only in-frame clones and omits some. The sample records tens of thousands of clones, about nine tenths being singletons. The specimen was peripheral blood, collected in the second trimester of pregnancy. These receptors originate from a female donor with multiple sclerosis, enrolled in a pregnancy study. CDR3s include the opening cysteine and the closing phenylalanine or tryptophan. Each record gives: clone size, V gene, J gene, D gene, CDR3 length, CDR3 protein, CDR3 DNA. A D gene is named only where the DNA matches it firmly. A row's size may be missing; if present it is once, few, many or a size class.

size: .; V: TRBV4-3; J: TRBJ2-7; D: .; length: 17; CDR3: CASSRQSRAYNPYEQYF; DNA: TGCGCCAGCAGCCGGCAGTCCAGGGCCTACAACCCCTACGAGCAGTACTTC
size: .; V: TRBV7-2; J: TRBJ1-1; D: TRBD1; length: 14; CDR3: CASSSYRGYTEAFF; DNA: TGTGCCAGCAGCTCCTACAGGGGATACACTGAAGCTTTCTTT
size: .; V: TRBV2; J: TRBJ2-5; D: .; length: 16; CDR3: CASSPAGWVVEETQYF; DNA: TGTGCCAGCAGCCCCGCGGGGTGGGTAGTGGAAGAGACCCAGTACTTC
size: .; V: TRBV9; J: TRBJ1-2; D: .; length: 15; CDR3: CASSVGWPGNYGYTF; DNA: TGTGCCAGCAGCGTAGGGTGGCCAGGTAACTATGGCTACACCTTC
size: .; V: TRBV15; J: TRBJ1-5; D: TRBD1; length: 13; CDR3: CATSRQGGQPQHF; DNA: TGTGCCACCAGCAGACAGGGGGGTCAGCCCCAGCATTTT
size: once; V: TRBV11-2; J: TRBJ1-4; D: .; length: 15; CDR3: CASSSMTESTEKLFF; DNA: TGTGCCAGCAGCTCTATGACAGAATCTACTGAAAAACTGTTTTTT
size: .; V: TRBV7-2; J: TRBJ1-1; D: .; length: 16; CDR3: CASSASFRGGNTEAFF; DNA: TGTGCCAGCAGCGCAAGCTTCCGGGGGGGGAACACTGAAGCTTTCTTT
size: .; V: TRBV5-4; J: TRBJ2-4; D: .; length: 18; CDR3: CASRKDSLRTEAKNIQYF; DNA: TGTGCCAGCAGAAAGGACAGCCTACGAACCGAAGCCAAAAACATTCAGTACTTC
size: .; V: TRBV4-1; J: TRBJ2-3; D: TRBD2; length: 21; CDR3: CASSQDMASGGTTLSTDTQYF; DNA: TGCGCCAGCAGCCAAGATATGGCTAGCGGGGGGACGACTCTAAGCACAGATACGCAGTATTTT
size: .; V: TRBV4-1; J: TRBJ2-7; D: TRBD2; length: 15; CDR3: CASSLLAGAPGEQYF; DNA: TGCGCCAGCAGCCTTCTAGCGGGTGCTCCTGGCGAGCAGTACTTC
size: .; V: TRBV6-5; J: TRBJ1-4; D: TRBD1; length: 15; CDR3: CASRRDRGGSEKLFF; DNA: TGTGCCAGCAGGCGGGACAGGGGCGGTTCGGAAAAACTGTTTTTT
size: .; V: TRBV6-5; J: TRBJ1-2; D: TRBD1; length: 15; CDR3: CASSPYNRGVVGYTF; DNA: TGTGCCAGCAGTCCGTATAACAGGGGAGTGGTTGGCTACACCTTC
size: .; V: TRBV7-8; J: TRBJ2-1; D: .; length: 13; CDR3: CASSPGVSGEQFF; DNA: TGTGCCAGCAGCCCTGGCGTGTCAGGTGAGCAGTTCTTC
size: .; V: TRBV12-1; J: TRBJ2-7; D: .; length: 16; CDR3: CASSFARGTENYEQYF; DNA: .
size: .; V: TRBV27; J: TRBJ1-5; D: TRBD1; length: 15; CDR3: CASSQRGRGHQPQHF; DNA: TGTGCCAGCAGTCAGCGGGGCAGGGGGCATCAGCCCCAGCATTTT
size: .; V: TRBV29-1; J: TRBJ1-1; D: .; length: 11; CDR3: CSAVRTEEAFF; DNA: TGCAGCGCCGTTAGGACAGAAGAAGCTTTCTTT
size: .; V: TRBV7-9; J: TRBJ2-2; D: TRBD2; length: 16; CDR3: CASSRGGGANTGELFF; DNA: TGTGCCAGCAGCAGGGGCGGGGGAGCGAACACCGGGGAGCTGTTTTTT
size: .; V: TRBV2; J: TRBJ1-1; D: .; length: 13; CDR3: CASEEVRGTEAFF; DNA: TGTGCCAGCGAGGAGGTCCGGGGTACTGAAGCTTTCTTT
size: .; V: TRBV11-2; J: TRBJ2-7; D: TRBD2; length: 16; CDR3: CASTRGLAGGTYEQYF; DNA: TGTGCCAGCACCAGGGGGTTAGCGGGGGGAACCTACGAGCAGTACTTC
size: .; V: TRBV7-7; J: TRBJ2-5; D: .; length: 14; CDR3: CASSMTDRKETQYF; DNA: TGTGCTAGCAGCATGACGGACAGAAAAGAGACCCAGTACTTC
size: .; V: TRBV5-6; J: TRBJ2-2; D: .; length: 15; CDR3: CASSIGHINTGELFF; DNA: TGTGCCAGCAGCATAGGACACATTAACACCGGGGAGCTGTTTTTT
size: .; V: TRBV2; J: TRBJ2-6; D: .; length: 15; CDR3: CASKGGLSGANVLTF; DNA: TGTGCCAGCAAGGGCGGACTATCTGGGGCCAACGTCCTGACTTTC
size: few; V: TRBV5-1; J: TRBJ2-5; D: .; length: 15; CDR3: CASSLKLQGQETQYF; DNA: TGCGCCAGCAGCCTCAAACTACAGGGACAAGAGACCCAGTACTTC
size: .; V: TRBV19; J: TRBJ2-7; D: TRBD2; length: 18; CDR3: CASSPSGTSGGAPYEQYF; DNA: TGTGCCAGTAGTCCTTCTGGGACTAGCGGGGGGGCCCCCTACGAGCAGTACTTC
size: .; V: TRBV2; J: TRBJ1-2; D: TRBD1; length: 14; CDR3: CASRGQPSNYGYTF; DNA: TGTGCCAGCAGGGGACAGCCCAGTAACTATGGCTACACCTTC
size: .; V: TRBV27; J: TRBJ2-7; D: .; length: 15; CDR3: CASSLGGWLGYEQYF; DNA: TGTGCCAGCTCTCTAGGAGGCTGGCTGGGTTACGAGCAGTACTTC
size: .; V: TRBV28; J: TRBJ2-3; D: TRBD2; length: 16; CDR3: CASSTSWGGMRDTQYF; DNA: TGTGCCAGCAGTACCAGCTGGGGGGGAATGCGAGATACGCAGTATTTT
size: .; V: TRBV9; J: TRBJ2-7; D: TRBD2; length: 15; CDR3: CASSVGLAGSYEQYF; DNA: TGTGCCAGCAGCGTGGGACTAGCGGGGTCCTACGAGCAGTACTTC
size: .; V: TRBV7-2; J: TRBJ1-6; D: .; length: 16; CDR3: CASSVKGSSYNSPLHF; DNA: TGTGCCAGCAGCGTCAAAGGGAGCTCCTATAATTCACCCCTCCACTTT
size: .; V: TRBV5-4; J: TRBJ2-1; D: .; length: 16; CDR3: CASSGGTDQSYNEQFF; DNA: TGTGCCAGCAGCGGAGGGACCGACCAATCCTACAATGAGCAGTTCTTC
size: .; V: TRBV7-2; J: TRBJ2-5; D: TRBD1; length: 15; CDR3: CASSSRFGQGQTQYF; DNA: TGTGCCAGCAGCTCAAGATTTGGACAGGGACAGACCCAGTACTTC
size: .; V: TRBV18; J: TRBJ2-3; D: TRBD2; length: 15; CDR3: CASSPTSGVSDTQYF; DNA: TGTGCCAGCTCACCGACTAGCGGGGTCTCAGATACGCAGTATTTT
size: .; V: TRBV7-2; J: TRBJ1-3; D: .; length: 17; CDR3: CASSAFPRVESGNTIYF; DNA: TGTGCCAGCAGCGCCTTCCCCCGGGTAGAATCTGGAAACACCATATATTTT
size: .; V: TRBV30; J: TRBJ2-3; D: TRBD2; length: 13; CDR3: CAWRRGAGDTQYF; DNA: TGTGCCTGGAGGCGGGGGGCGGGAGATACGCAGTATTTT
size: .; V: TRBV6-6; J: TRBJ1-5; D: .; length: 14; CDR3: CASHMGGPSQPQHF; DNA: TGTGCCAGCCACATGGGGGGGCCCAGTCAGCCCCAGCATTTT
size: .; V: TRBV4-1; J: TRBJ1-4; D: TRBD1; length: 15; CDR3: CASSQRGPTNEKLFF; DNA: TGCGCCAGCAGCCAAAGGGGGCCAACTAATGAAAAACTGTTTTTT
size: .; V: TRBV29-1; J: TRBJ2-3; D: .; length: 13; CDR3: CSVDGGRRDTQYF; DNA: TGCAGCGTTGACGGGGGGCGGAGAGATACGCAGTATTTT
size: .; V: TRBV7-2; J: TRBJ1-1; D: .; length: 13; CDR3: CASSLAPGRVAFF; DNA: TGTGCCAGCAGCTTAGCGCCCGGCAGGGTAGCTTTCTTT
size: .; V: TRBV6-6; J: TRBJ1-2; D: TRBD1; length: 13; CDR3: CASSGQGGDGYTF; DNA: TGTGCCAGCAGTGGACAGGGGGGAGATGGCTACACCTTC